This TCR beta chain was observed in a study of beta chain features in type 1 diabetes. Study-wide results and caveats: Moderate but significant shortening of TCRB CDR3s was recorded in all four CD4+ subsets from Type 1 diabetes patients.

Per the germline V gene, CDR1 is SGDLS and CDR2 is YYNGEE. The J segment lost 2 bases and the V segment lost 0 bases, leaving 3 bases of the junction unmatched. This CDR3 has 15 amino acids. Sequenced material consisted of expressed TCRB transcripts (all of the isolated RNA was reverse transcribed). Profiling relied on immunoSEQ multiplex PCR, and the TCRdb table lists in-frame clones only, not all of them. The sample contains 95,000 to 150,000 clones, around 15% of which appear only once. A few counts support this clone. The antigen is unknown. The specimen sequenced was central memory CD4+ T cells from blood. V and J are TRBV9 and TRBJ2-3; 7 nucleotides agree with TRBD1. The origin of this receptor is a man younger than 35 with type 1 diabetes. This CDR3 is CASSVDTGDTDTQYF. The CDR3 bases are TGTGCCAGCAGCGTAGATACAGGGGACACAGATACGCAGTATTTT.